This passage covers 25 T cell receptor beta chains from one sample sequenced in a study of human CD8 memory T cell subsets. Production of TCR beta libraries used UMI-labeled 5' RACE as the method. TCRdb re-analyzed the 5' RACE reads; it lists each CDR3 protein once, without DNA. This sample's clone table lists roughly 10,000 distinct CDR3 sequences. The material sequenced was CD8+ T cells from PBMCs. The receptors derive from a human donor in good health.

V is TRBV29-1 and J is TRBJ2-7; TCRdb reports TRBD1, a call that lacks DNA to check it against. Germline V gives CDR1 SQVTM, CDR2 ANQGSEA. This CDR3 region has 14 residues. CDR3 loop: CSVVGVAGGNEQYF.

The chain employs TRBV20-1 and TRBJ2-4; the TRBD2 assignment by TCRdb is unverifiable without DNA. Germline V CDR1 and CDR2: DFQATT, SNEGSKA (reference sequence). This CDR3 region has 13 residues. The chain's CDR3 is CSAPGTSGRAEYF.

V usage is TRBV7-9 and J usage is TRBJ2-5; TCRdb proposes TRBD1, but this gene call is untestable without DNA. The length of the CDR3 is 16 residues. Looked up from germline, CDR1 is SEHNR and CDR2 is FQNEAQ (reference sequence). CDR3 sequence: CASSPPRWTGQETQYF.

This chain joins TRBV11-2 and TRBJ2-1; TCRdb reports TRBD2, a call that lacks DNA to check it against. The CDR3 loop spans 19 amino acids. Germline V gene lookup returns CDR1 SGHAT and CDR2 FQNNGV. The CDR3 loop is CASSLDALTSGNFHNEQFF.

This chain joins TRBV5-1 and TRBJ2-2; lacking DNA, the TRBD2 call made by TCRdb goes unchecked. In germline, CDR1 is SGHRS, CDR2 YFSETQ. The length of the CDR3 is 12 residues. The CDR3 loop is CAIRTSAGELFF.

The chain has TRBV15 and TRBJ2-2; TCRdb names TRBD1, which stays unverified in the absence of DNA. Germline CDR1 is LNHNV and CDR2 is YYDKDF (reference sequence). CDR3 length: 19 residues. CDR3 in amino acids: CATSSTDPRADPNTGELFF.

This clonotype is medium-sized by frequency. The V gene is TRBV9, the J gene TRBJ2-5; TCRdb's D gene call, TRBD1, goes unchecked for lack of DNA. CDR3 length: 15 residues. Germline CDR1 and CDR2: SGDLS and YYNGEE. CDR3 protein: CASSKGTHNQETQYF.

This sequence joins TRBV5-1 and TRBJ1-1. CDR3 length equals 13 residues. The germline CDR1 and CDR2 sequences are SGHRS and YFSETQ. The CDR3 here is CASSLAGAHEAFF.

The V call is TRBV5-1, the J call TRBJ2-1; TCRdb's D gene call, TRBD1, goes unchecked for lack of DNA. The CDR3 has 14 residues. Germline loops: CDR1 SGHRS, CDR2 YFSETQ. CDR3 protein: CASQLNLGVDEQFF.

The chain links TRBV9 to TRBJ2-1; TCRdb indicates TRBD2, and absent DNA this call remains unverified. The CDR3 has 19 amino acids. Looked up from germline, CDR1 is SGDLS and CDR2 is YYNGEE. Here the CDR3 reads CASSGPGTRVSSNANEQFF.

The V and J genes are TRBV18 and TRBJ1-5; the D call from TCRdb, TRBD1, cannot be confirmed without DNA. Germline values: CDR1 KGHSH, CDR2 LQKENI. The CDR3 totals 15 residues. This chain's CDR3 is CASSPTQGLNQPQHF.

CDR3 amino acids: CASSHPLWQVNTGELFF. The genes are TRBV3-1 and TRBJ2-2. The CDR3 totals 17 residues. The germline CDR1 and CDR2 sequences are LGHDT and YNNKEL (reference sequence).

This chain's CDR3 is CASSIGDDMPYQETQYF. The rearrangement links TRBV19 to TRBJ2-5. This CDR3 has 17 amino acids. Germline lookup yields CDR1 LNHDA and CDR2 SQIVND (reference sequence).

V gene TRBV3-1 combines with J gene TRBJ2-7; TCRdb reports TRBD2, a call that lacks DNA to check it against. Germline V CDR1 and CDR2: LGHDT, YNNKEL (reference sequence). This CDR3 contains 14 residues. The chain's CDR3 is CASSQGLGGYEQYF.

This chain connects TRBV19 to TRBJ2-7. The V gene's germline CDR1 is LNHDA and CDR2 SQIVND (reference sequence). The CDR3 covers 17 residues. This CDR3 is CASSITRVSYRSYEQYF.

The chain is built from TRBV6-6 and TRBJ2-1; the D gene TCRdb calls, TRBD1, cannot be checked with no DNA. The germline gives CDR1 MNHNY, CDR2 SVGAGI (reference sequence). The CDR3 covers 16 residues. CDR3 in amino acids: CASSYTNGGSNNEQFF.

The rearrangement uses TRBV11-2 and TRBJ2-3; TCRdb picks TRBD2, but there is no DNA to check that call. The CDR3 has 15 residues. The germline gives CDR1 SGHAT, CDR2 FQNNGV. CDR3 sequence: CASSLHGSSGDTQYF.

This chain's CDR3 is CSAKEGTGGHEQYF. The genes are TRBV20-1 and TRBJ2-7; no DNA is available, so the TRBD1 call from TCRdb remains unchecked. Germline CDR1 reads DFQATT; CDR2 reads SNEGSKA (reference sequence). The CDR3 is 14 amino acids.

The V and J genes are TRBV10-1 and TRBJ2-1. This CDR3 is built from 16 residues. From germline, CDR1 is WNHNN and CDR2 SYGVQD (reference sequence). This chain's CDR3 is CASSESLTSWMDEQFF.

The chain joins TRBV10-3 to TRBJ2-7; there is no DNA to check the TCRdb D call of TRBD2. Per germline, CDR1 ENHRY and CDR2 SYGVKD. The CDR3 is made up of 17 amino acids. The CDR3 loop reads CAISDGLRAGYTYEQYF.

This sequence joins TRBV12-3 or TRBV12-4 and TRBJ2-1; absent DNA, TCRdb's TRBD1 call cannot be checked. This CDR3 contains 13 residues. CDR3 loop: CASSRGPANEQFF.

The rearrangement links TRBV15 to TRBJ1-2. Germline V gives CDR1 LNHNV, CDR2 YYDKDF (reference sequence). This CDR3 region has 13 residues. CDR3 sequence: CATSGDDLVGYTF.

The CDR3 loop reads CASSYSQQRDKYEQYF. This chain joins TRBV6-6 and TRBJ2-7; TCRdb selects TRBD1, and the lack of DNA leaves this call unchecked. From germline, CDR1 is MNHNY and CDR2 SVGAGI (reference sequence). The CDR3 runs to 16 residues.

CDR3 loop: CASSLDFRSYNSPLHF. The chain joins TRBV7-2 to TRBJ1-6. Germline-derived CDR1 and CDR2 are SGHTA and FQGNSA. This CDR3 has 16 residues.

V usage is TRBV7-8 and J usage is TRBJ2-5; TCRdb selects TRBD1, and the lack of DNA leaves this call unchecked. Germline V CDR1 and CDR2: SGHVS, FQNEAQ. CDR3 size: 16 residues. This CDR3 is CASSLHQGGRGETQYF.